One and the same sample provided the 12 T cell receptor beta chains below, sequenced in a study of CXCR3-negative and CXCR3-positive naive CD8 T cells. With UMI labels, 5' RACE was used to prepare the TRB cDNA libraries. TCRdb reprocessed the 5' RACE reads, keeping one entry per CDR3 protein, no DNA. This specimen shows some 64,000 distinct CDR3 sequences; the ten leading clones hold about 0.8%. Their recognized antigens are unknown. General observations from the study: Compared with CXCR3-negative naive cells, CXCR3-positive naive cells showed more hydrophobic TRB CDR3s.

The source material was naive CXCR3+ CD8+ T cells from blood. Noted subset: CD45RO-CCR7+CD27+CD95- naive CD8+ T cells expressing CXCR3 (TNR3+). These receptor sequences come from a human donor in good health. Some clones in this sample may be carry-over from other donors' samples.

This chain links TRBV20-1 with TRBJ2-7; TCRdb's D call of TRBD1 is untestable without DNA. The CDR3 extends over 16 amino acids. The germline CDR1 and CDR2 sequences are DFQATT and SNEGSKA (reference sequence). The CDR3 here is CSVPQGTSGHGLEQYF.

V and J are TRBV29-1 and TRBJ2-2; absent DNA, TCRdb's TRBD1 call cannot be checked. The CDR3 sequence is 15 residues long. In germline, CDR1 is SQVTM, CDR2 ANQGSEA. The CDR3 sequence is CRHRIVGLGTGELFF.

The chain is built from TRBV29-1 and TRBJ2-7; the TRBD1 assignment by TCRdb is unverifiable without DNA. The CDR3 has 13 amino acids. CDR1 and CDR2 from the germline V gene are SQVTM and ANQGSEA. The CDR3 region is CSVSGTYHYEQYF.

The CDR3 here is CASSQFGSPLHF. V is TRBV23-1 and J is TRBJ1-6. TRBV23-1 is known as an ORF, though its function is uncertain. The CDR3 contains 12 residues.

V is TRBV27 and J is TRBJ2-5; TCRdb's D call of TRBD1 is untestable without DNA. CDR3 size: 15 residues. Germline V gives CDR1 MNHEY, CDR2 SMNVEV (reference sequence). CDR3 protein: CASSSDRDYQETQYF.

V is TRBV3-1 and J is TRBJ2-1; TCRdb's assignment of TRBD2 cannot be checked, as there is no DNA. The CDR3 is 17 amino acids. Germline V lookup: CDR1 LGHDT, CDR2 YNNKEL (reference sequence). Here the CDR3 reads CASSQAELAGGDNEQFF.

CDR3 residues: CASSLEPGLANNEQFF. This chain links TRBV7-2 with TRBJ2-1; with no DNA, the TCRdb D assignment of TRBD2 cannot be verified. The CDR3 totals 16 residues. Germline V gives CDR1 SGHTA, CDR2 FQGNSA.

The chain uses TRBV6-5 and TRBJ2-2. Germline CDR1 MNHEY, CDR2 SVGAGI. The CDR3 has 16 amino acids. The CDR3 spells CASSLSQVPNTGELFF.

The V gene is TRBV21-1, the J gene TRBJ2-5; TCRdb lists TRBD1, though no DNA is available to test this call. TRBV21-1 is a recognized pseudogene. CDR3 length equals 15 residues. The CDR3 region is CASSQTAGVWETQYF.

The V and J genes are TRBV7-6 and TRBJ1-2; TCRdb's D gene call, TRBD1, goes unchecked for lack of DNA. The CDR3 runs 15 residues. Germline CDR1 is SGHVS and CDR2 is FNYEAQ. CDR3 in amino acids: CASSPSGGGGYGYTF.

The chain employs TRBV7-8 and TRBJ2-5; the TRBD1 assignment by TCRdb is unverifiable without DNA. This CDR3 region has 16 residues. The germline V gene has CDR1 SGHVS and CDR2 FQNEAQ. CDR3 amino acids: CASSLVSRGRGETQYF.

V usage is TRBV6-6 and J usage is TRBJ1-1. This CDR3 is 15 amino acids long. Per germline, CDR1 MNHNY and CDR2 SVGAGI (reference sequence). CDR3 sequence reads: CASSYSSVLNTEAFF.